This passage covers 26 T cell receptor beta chains from one sample sequenced in a study of spatial heterogeneity in lung cancer. Via MiXCR, TCRdb re-called the 5' RACE reads, giving one row per CDR3 protein. The sample has about 48,000 distinct CDR3 sequences; around 5.2% are singletons. Described time point: sample taken at primary tumor resection. Material for sequencing was whole RNA from tumor, nontumor lung or frozen PBMC, left unsorted. Here the sequenced sample was PBMCs, taken at surgery. The receptors derive from a male donor with early-stage non-small cell lung cancer.

This clonotype was picked up a small number of times. The chain combines TRBV6-6 with TRBJ2-1; maybe TRBD2 (6 bases). The V gene's germline CDR1 is MNHNY and CDR2 SVGAGI (reference sequence). The V and J ends lost 8 bases and 4 bases respectively, with 12 bases between them. The CDR3 extends over 13 amino acids. CDR3 DNA: TGTGCCAGCCAGATAGCGGTTTACAATGAGCAGTTCTTC. It yields the protein CASQIAVYNEQFF.

This clonotype appeared many times. V gene TRBV7-9 combines with J gene TRBJ2-1, with D uncertain. CDR3 length: 13 amino acids. Germline CDR1 reads SEHNR; CDR2 reads FQNEAQ (reference sequence). The V gene lost 7 bases and the J gene lost 0 bases, with 7 bases spanning the gap. CDR3: CASKQNSYNEQFF. CDR3 DNA: TGTGCCAGCAAACAGAACTCCTACAATGAGCAGTTCTTC.

The CDR3 region is CASNPLGGTQPQHF. Written as DNA, the CDR3 is TGTGCCAGCAACCCTCTGGGAGGGACCCAGCCCCAGCATTTT. V and J are TRBV7-9 and TRBJ1-5; D may be TRBD1 (5 bases). This CDR3 contains 14 residues. V gave up 7 bases and J gave up 7 bases, with 17 bases separating them. The germline CDR1 and CDR2 sequences are SEHNR and FQNEAQ (reference sequence).

In its sample, this clonotype was seen many times. V gene TRBV20-1 combines with J gene TRBJ1-4; TRBD1 matches at 7 bases. This CDR3 contains 15 residues. Germline V gene data show CDR1 as DFQATT and CDR2 as SNEGSKA (reference sequence). J gave up 3 bases and V 5 bases, and 9 bases lay outside the gene matches. As DNA, the CDR3 is TGCAGTGCTGGGCCTCCGGGACAGCCTAATGAAAAACTGTTTTTT. This sequence encodes CSAGPPGQPNEKLFF.

At least ten counts were recorded for this clonotype. The rearrangement uses TRBV29-1 and TRBJ1-5, with D possibly being TRBD1 (5 bases). V shed 6 bases and J shed 2 bases, with 11 bases lying between them. CDR3 length equals 13 residues. Germline loops: CDR1 SQVTM, CDR2 ANQGSEA. CDR3 coding DNA: TGCAGCGTGGGCCAGGGAGGCAATCAGCCCCAGCATTTT. Protein product: CSVGQGGNQPQHF. Full variable domain (remainder filled in from reference TRBV29-1 and TRBJ1-5): SAVISQKPSRDICQRGTSLTIQCQVDSQVTMMFWYRQQPGQSLTLIATANQGSEATYESGFVIDKFPISRPNLTFSTLTVSNMSPEDSSIYLCSVGQGGNQPQHFGDGTRLSIL.

The table lists this clonotype with many counts. The CDR3: CSATEARQFF. Here the CDR3 DNA reads TGCAGTGCTACAGAGGCTCGGCAGTTCTTC. The rearrangement uses TRBV20-1 and TRBJ2-1; D remains ambiguous. CDR3 length: 10 amino acids. Germline V gives CDR1 DFQATT, CDR2 SNEGSKA (reference sequence). V gave up 4 bases and J gave up 12 bases, with 10 bases separating them.

The sample holds many counts of this clonotype. The chain links TRBV10-3 to TRBJ2-5; D call uncertain. Germline CDR1 reads ENHRY; CDR2 reads SYGVKD. The germline V and J ends were trimmed by 2 bases and 7 bases, with 20 bases remaining between them. This CDR3 contains 16 residues. The CDR3 coding sequence is TGTGCCATCAGTGAGATGAGCCTGACCTCCTTAGGGACCCAGTACTTC. Translation gives CAISEMSLTSLGTQYF.

The chain combines TRBV27 with TRBJ2-2; the D is unclear. CDR1 MNHEY and CDR2 SMNVEV come from the germline V gene (reference sequence). The CDR3 is 14 amino acids. Deletions cut 3 bases from V and 4 bases from J, with 9 bases between. The CDR3 DNA follows: TGTGCCAGCAGTTTCCTCCGACTCACCGGGGAGCTGTTTTTT. Translating gives CASSFLRLTGELFF.

This clonotype was seen at least ten times. The rearrangement links TRBV7-3 to TRBJ2-5, with D possibly being TRBD2 (6 bases). The germline CDR1 and CDR2 sequences are SGHTA and FQGTGA. Trimming shortened V by 2 bases and J by 4 bases, and 8 bases separated the two germline ends. The CDR3 consists of 13 residues. The DNA of the CDR3 is TGTGCCAGCAGCTTATCCGGGGGAGAGACCCAGTACTTC. This sequence encodes CASSLSGGETQYF.

The chain links TRBV11-2 to TRBJ2-3, with TRBD2 identical over 11 bases. CDR3 size: 17 residues. Per the germline V gene, CDR1 is SGHAT and CDR2 is FQNNGV. The V gene end was trimmed by 3 bases and the J gene end by 4 bases; junction bases not matched to a gene: 9. The CDR3 DNA reads TGTGCCAGCAGCTTCTCTAGACTAGCGGGATGGGCAGATACGCAGTATTTT. It encodes CASSFSRLAGWADTQYF.

This clonotype was detected a few times. V is TRBV6-5 and J is TRBJ1-1; TRBD1 is a possible D gene (6 bases). Trimming left V 4 bases short and J 8 bases short, with 11 bases between. Germline assignment: CDR1 MNHEY and CDR2 SVGAGI. The CDR3 has 12 residues. Here the CDR3 reads CASSSAGTEAFF. The CDR3 coding sequence is TGTGCCAGCAGTTCCGCCGGGACAGAAGCTTTCTTT.

At least ten counts were recorded for this clonotype. The rearrangement joins TRBV13 to TRBJ2-1; TRBD2 agrees at 14 bases. The CDR3 consists of 20 residues. The germline V gene encodes CDR1 PRHDT and CDR2 FYEKMQ (reference sequence). V shed 7 bases and J 4 bases; nucleotides not matched to a gene: 18. Written as DNA, the CDR3 is TGTGCCAGCATCCTACCGGGACTAGCGGGAGCTGGTCCGATTTACAATGAGCAGTTCTTC. Its translation: CASILPGLAGAGPIYNEQFF.

This clonotype came up many times. The V and J genes are TRBV6-5 and TRBJ1-4; 9 bases align to TRBD1. CDR1 is MNHEY and CDR2 is SVGAGI in the germline V gene. Trimming removed 5 bases from V and 7 bases from J; junction bases left unmatched: 5. This CDR3 contains 14 residues. The CDR3, as DNA: TGTGCCAGCAGTCCCGGGACAGGGAGTGAAAAACTGTTTTTT. Protein product: CASSPGTGSEKLFF.

Many counts were recorded for this clonotype. The chain combines TRBV6-5 with TRBJ2-6; 7 nucleotides match TRBD2. CDR1 is MNHEY, CDR2 SVGAGI, per germline. This CDR3 comprises 20 residues. Trimming at V came to 5 bases and at J to 0 bases, leaving 16 bases not matched to a gene. The CDR3: CASSHRRGSGATSGANVLTF. In DNA form, the CDR3 reads TGTGCCAGCAGTCATCGGCGGGGGTCTGGGGCTACCTCTGGGGCCAACGTCCTGACTTTC.

This clonotype was seen at least ten times. V gene TRBV20-1 combines with J gene TRBJ2-1; 12 bases are a match to TRBD2. J was trimmed by 4 bases and V by 5 bases; bases with no gene match: 9. The CDR3 length is 16 residues. Germline V gene sequence: CDR1 DFQATT, CDR2 SNEGSKA (reference sequence). The CDR3 DNA reads TGCAGTGCTGAGACTAGCGGGAGCTTCGGGTACAATGAGCAGTTCTTC. It translates to CSAETSGSFGYNEQFF.

This clonotype showed up many times. The CDR3 loop is CASSYSGKEGTEAFF. CDR3 nucleotides: TGTGCCAGCAGTTACTCAGGGAAGGAAGGCACTGAAGCTTTCTTT. This chain uses TRBV6-2 or TRBV6-3 with TRBJ1-1; D not certain. In germline, CDR1 is MNHEY, CDR2 SVGEGT. The V gene lost 0 bases and the J gene lost 4 bases, with 12 bases spanning the gap. This CDR3 contains 15 residues.

This clonotype was picked up many times. The chain joins TRBV20-1 to TRBJ2-1; 8 bases map to TRBD1. V shed 6 bases, J shed 9 bases, and the junction held 7 bases outside the gene matches. This CDR3 region has 12 residues. Germline V gene data show CDR1 as DFQATT and CDR2 as SNEGSKA (reference sequence). The chain's CDR3 is CSAHRGTPEQFF. The CDR3 coding sequence is TGCAGTGCGCACAGGGGGACACCTGAGCAGTTCTTC.

The rearrangement uses TRBV29-1 and TRBJ2-4; D remains ambiguous. The CDR3 extends over 13 amino acids. Germline assignment: CDR1 SQVTM and CDR2 ANQGSEA. V lost 7 bases, J lost 1 base, and 11 bases lay in between. CDR3 DNA sequence: TGCAGCGGGGTGTCGCCGGCCAAAAACATTCAGTACTTC. Translating gives CSGVSPAKNIQYF.

This clonotype occurred many times. The rearrangement uses TRBV6-5 and TRBJ1-5; unclear D gene. This CDR3 contains 14 residues. Germline-derived CDR1 and CDR2 are MNHEY and SVGAGI. The germline V and J ends were trimmed by 0 bases and 5 bases, with 8 bases remaining between them. CDR3 coding DNA: TGTGCCAGCAGTTACTCTGGCGGATATCAGCCCCAGCATTTT. Amino acids: CASSYSGGYQPQHF.

This clonotype has at least ten counts. CDR3 residues: CASSVFSPADYGYTF. The CDR3 bases are TGCGCCAGCAGCGTCTTCAGCCCCGCGGATTATGGCTACACCTTC. This chain links TRBV5-1 with TRBJ1-2, with unresolved D. There are 15 residues in the CDR3. Per germline, CDR1 SGHRS and CDR2 YFSETQ. Trimming took 4 bases from V and 5 from J, leaving 18 bases between them.

This clonotype was counted many times. The chain is built from TRBV12-3 or TRBV12-4 and TRBJ2-5, with a possible D match to TRBD2 (5 bases). The CDR3 is 16 amino acids. V dropped 3 bases and J dropped 4 bases, with 18 bases sitting between them. The CDR3 loop reads CASSFRLSDGGETQYF. The CDR3, as DNA: TGTGCCAGCAGTTTCCGCCTTAGCGATGGAGGAGAGACCCAGTACTTC.

This clonotype was detected many times. The V and J genes are TRBV29-1 and TRBJ2-3; D is possibly TRBD1 (6 bases). This CDR3 is 14 amino acids long. V lost 6 bases and J lost 0, with 13 bases in between. Germline V gene data show CDR1 as SQVTM and CDR2 as ANQGSEA. CDR3 coding DNA: TGCAGCGTCCGGGACACACCCAGCACAGATACGCAGTATTTT. Translating gives CSVRDTPSTDTQYF.

Many counts were recorded for this clonotype. This chain joins TRBV5-1 and TRBJ2-7; either TRBD1 or TRBD2 may supply D (5 bases each). This CDR3 spans 16 amino acids. Per germline, CDR1 SGHRS and CDR2 YFSETQ. The V end was cut by 6 bases, the J end by 1 base, with 20 bases between. The CDR3, as DNA: TGCGCCAGCACGCCTGCCGAGGGGATCGCTTCCTACGAGCAGTACTTC. Protein sequence: CASTPAEGIASYEQYF.

The chain recombines TRBV10-2 with TRBJ1-5, with a tentative D call TRBD1 (5 bases). The V end lost 6 bases, the J end lost 1 base, and 16 bases lay between the germline ends. The CDR3 spans 16 residues. CDR1 WSHSY and CDR2 SAAADI come from the germline V gene. In DNA form, the CDR3 reads TGCGCCAGCAGACCCCAGGGCGGCGAAAGCAATCAGCCCCAGCATTTT. Residues: CASRPQGGESNQPQHF.

This clonotype was seen ten or more times. The genes are TRBV5-6 and TRBJ1-5; no definite D call. Germline V gene data show CDR1 as SGHDT and CDR2 as YYEEEE. V was cut by 1 base and J by 0 bases, with 8 bases left in between. The length of the CDR3 is 15 residues. The CDR3 DNA reads as TGTGCCAGCAGCTTGTACAGCCTTAGCAATCAGCCCCAGCATTTT. Translating it yields CASSLYSLSNQPQHF.

V usage is TRBV20-1 and J usage is TRBJ2-1; 8 nucleotides align to TRBD1. V lost 0 bases and J lost 6; bases outside the gene matches: 10. CDR1 is DFQATT, CDR2 SNEGSKA, per germline (reference sequence). The CDR3 extends over 16 amino acids. In nucleotides, the CDR3 is TGCAGTGCTAGAGATTTGGGGCAGGGGGCAAGCAATGAGCAGTTCTTC. This encodes CSARDLGQGASNEQFF.